One T cell receptor (beta chain) is described in this entry. Its antigen is undetermined. Profiled with immunoSEQ multiplex PCR; TCRdb holds only in-frame clones, not every one. This sample has tens of thousands of clones, with just over 75% found just once. These data originate in a study of pediatric ulcerative colitis. On the study more broadly: Most patients had pancolitis, and two had left-sided colitis.

Study results and limitations: Ulcerative colitis patients shared more blood-rectal clones than controls.

V was clipped by 1 base and J by 2 bases; unmatched bases: 1. CDR3 length: 15 residues. Germline V lookup: CDR1 SGHTA, CDR2 FQGNSA. The TCR was taken from a boy younger than 18 with moderate ulcerative colitis. Sequencing was performed on blood. The rearrangement uses TRBV7-2 and TRBJ2-7; TRBD2 agrees at 11 bases. CDR3 sequence reads: CASSLELAGAYEQYF. CDR3 DNA sequence: TGTGCCAGCAGCTTAGAACTAGCGGGGGCCTACGAGCAGTACTTC.